What follows are 12 T cell receptor beta chains derived from one specimen sequenced in a study of blood T cell repertoires in COVID-19. Profiled with immunoSEQ multiplex PCR; TCRdb holds only in-frame clones, not every one. Of approximately 120,000 clones in the sample, about 85% are singletons; the top ten hold about 6.9%. Specimen: peripheral blood. These receptors all come from a man at least 80 years old with active or convalescent COVID-19.

The chain combines TRBV18 with TRBJ2-7; 7 nucleotides line up with TRBD1. The CDR3 spans 16 residues. With 3 bases clipped from V and 6 bases from J, the junction kept 14 bases outside the gene matches. CDR1 is KGHSH and CDR2 is LQKENI in the germline V gene. CDR3 sequence reads: CASSPPVGQEDREQYF. The CDR3 nucleotides read TGTGCCAGCTCACCGCCTGTTGGACAGGAGGACCGCGAGCAGTACTTC.

This clone was observed a few times. This rearrangement joins TRBV7-9 to TRBJ2-1; 10 positions agree with TRBD2. Germline loops: CDR1 SEHNR, CDR2 FQNEAQ (reference sequence). CDR3 length: 15 residues. Trimming removed 2 bases from V and 3 bases from J; junction bases left unmatched: 1. The CDR3 reads CASSLPSGSYNEQFF. Here the CDR3 DNA reads TGTGCCAGCAGCTTACCTAGCGGGAGCTACAATGAGCAGTTCTTC.

The rearrangement joins TRBV5-1 to TRBJ2-1; 12 bases align to TRBD2. The CDR3 sequence is 18 residues long. Germline-derived CDR1 and CDR2 are SGHRS and YFSETQ. J was trimmed by 3 bases and V by 4 bases; bases with no gene match: 11. CDR3 nucleotide sequence: TGCGCCAGCAGCCAGTTTCCTACTAGCGGGGGGAACTACAATGAGCAGTTCTTC. It translates to CASSQFPTSGGNYNEQFF.

This clone was counted only a few times. This chain joins TRBV5-4 and TRBJ2-3, with 8 bases that match TRBD1. CDR3 length equals 15 residues. Germline V gene data show CDR1 as SGHNT and CDR2 as YYREEE (reference sequence). Germline trimming cut 4 bases from V and 3 bases from J; bases unmatched to any gene: 7. CDR3 nucleotides: TGTGCCAGCAGCCAGCAGGGGGCTCTAACAGATACGCAGTATTTT. This translates into CASSQQGALTDTQYF.

Remarks on this clone: This CDR3 is also generated by other DNA sequences in the sample. The V gene is TRBV7-3, the J gene TRBJ2-5; D is ambiguous. Germline-derived CDR1 and CDR2 are SGHTA and FQGTGA. The CDR3 spans 13 residues. Trimming left V 6 bases short and J 1 base short, with 9 bases between. The CDR3 loop reads CASSPSPQETQYF. The CDR3 DNA reads TGTGCCAGCAGTCCAAGCCCCCAAGAGACCCAGTACTTC.

A single count supports this clone. The genes are TRBV18 and TRBJ1-3; D is unresolved. This CDR3 comprises 16 residues. V shed 4 bases and J shed 0 bases, with 13 bases lying between them. Germline V gene data show CDR1 as KGHSH and CDR2 as LQKENI. The CDR3 region is CASSLPPSGSGNTIYF. CDR3 nucleotide sequence: TGTGCCAGCTCACTCCCGCCTTCGGGCTCTGGAAACACCATATATTTT. Based on the CDR3 plus reference TRBV18 and TRBJ1-3, the full variable domain is NAGVMQNPRHLVRRRGQEARLRCSPMKGHSHVYWYRQLPEEGLKFMVYLQKENIIDESGMPKERFSAEFPKEGPSILRIQQVVRGDSAAYFCASSLPPSGSGNTIYFGEGSWLTVV.

V usage is TRBV2 and J usage is TRBJ2-5; 11 bases align to TRBD1. V shed 4 bases and J 5 bases; nucleotides not matched to a gene: 6. Germline V gene sequence: CDR1 SNHLY, CDR2 FYNNEI. The CDR3 loop spans 15 amino acids. CDR3: CASSVDRGRGETQYF. The CDR3 DNA sequence: TGTGCCAGCAGTGTGGACAGGGGGCGCGGTGAGACCCAGTACTTC.

DNA for the CDR3: TGCCTGAGAATTGCGGACACTGAAGCTTTCTTT. It yields the protein CLRIADTEAFF. V and J are TRBV20-1 and TRBJ1-1; D gene unclear. The V gene's germline CDR1 is DFQATT and CDR2 SNEGSKA (reference sequence). CDR3 size: 11 residues.

The rearrangement joins TRBV27 to TRBJ2-7; 7 bases match TRBD1. This CDR3 has 16 residues. Germline lookup yields CDR1 MNHEY and CDR2 SMNVEV (reference sequence). V lost 0 bases and J lost 2; bases outside the gene matches: 7. The DNA of the CDR3 is TGTGCCAGCAGTTTATCGGAGGCACAGGGGACCTACGAGCAGTACTTC. It encodes CASSLSEAQGTYEQYF.

This chain links TRBV4-1 with TRBJ2-1; 7 bases are shared with TRBD1. After removal of 3 bases from V and 7 bases from J, the junction contained 6 bases not matched to a gene. CDR1 and CDR2 (germline): MGHRA, YSYEKL. CDR3 length: 14 amino acids. The CDR3 sequence is CASSHRGRGNEQFF. CDR3 sequence (DNA): TGCGCCAGCAGCCACCGTGGCAGGGGGAATGAGCAGTTCTTC.

This clone was picked up a small number of times. This chain links TRBV4-3 with TRBJ1-4, with 9 positions matching TRBD1. The CDR3 contains 13 residues. Germline V gives CDR1 LGHNA, CDR2 YSLEER. Trimming took 11 bases from V and 6 from J; bases not matched to a gene: 7. The CDR3 coding sequence is TGCGCCTCACGGACAGGGGCGGATGAAAAACTGTTTTTT. The encoded protein is CASRTGADEKLFF.

CDR3 protein: CASTQAFFQPQHF. DNA of the CDR3: TGTGCCAGCACTCAGGCGTTTTTTCAGCCCCAGCATTTT. The gene calls are TRBV6-6 and TRBJ1-5, with no clear D. V lost 7 bases, J lost 6 bases, and 13 bases lay in between. Germline CDR1 MNHNY, CDR2 SVGAGI (reference sequence). CDR3 size: 13 residues.